Each of the 27 T cell receptor beta chains below was sequenced from the same sample in a study of metastatic and nonmetastatic thyroid tumors. TCRdb re-called the PCR reads via MiXCR. Of 75,000 to 95,000 clones listed, approximately 12% are singletons. No treatment of any kind had been given to any patient before thyroid surgery. Sequences were obtained from blood. All receptors derive from a female donor with papillary thyroid cancer or a benign thyroid nodule (not recorded which). Some clones in this sample may be carry-over from other donors' samples.

This clone was seen many times. J is TRBJ1-5 and V is TRBV28; D is ambiguous. Trimming cost V 10 bases and J 5 bases, with 12 bases left between them. Germline CDR1 MDHEN, CDR2 SYDVKM. This CDR3 is built from 12 residues. The CDR3 spells CATETEDQPQHF. CDR3 bases: TGTGCCACCGAGACCGAGGATCAGCCCCAGCATTTT.

As concerns this clone: An end of the junction differs from the germline gene, which may be a read error. Other DNA sequences within the sample encode an identical CDR3. This chain connects TRBV28 to TRBJ1-1, with no clear D. Germline V gene data show CDR1 as MDHEN and CDR2 as SYDVKM. The CDR3 spans 13 residues. CDR3 sequence (DNA): TGCGCCAGCACCCAGGCGGGTTCCACTGAAGCTTTCTTT. Translation gives CASTQAGSTEAFF.

This clone was recorded many times. The sample contains more than one DNA sequence encoding this CDR3. The V gene is TRBV18, the J gene TRBJ1-2; the D gene is possibly TRBD1 (6 bases). CDR1 and CDR2 from the germline V gene are KGHSH and LQKENI. With 3 bases removed from V and 4 bases from J, the gap between germline ends came to 9 bases. The CDR3 spans 13 residues. CDR3 region: CASSPPGVYGYTF. The DNA of the CDR3 is TGTGCCAGCTCACCCCCAGGGGTCTATGGCTACACCTTC.

Points on this clone: The junction differs from germline at one of its ends, possibly a read error. The J gene is TRBJ2-3, the V gene TRBV11-2; 9 nucleotides line up with TRBD2. The germline gives CDR1 SGHAT, CDR2 FQNNGV. This CDR3 has 16 amino acids. CDR3 sequence: CAGSLEGGRVWYTQYF. The CDR3 bases are TGTGCCGGCAGCTTAGAGGGCGGGAGGGTATGGTATACGCAGTATTTT.

In this sample, this clone turned up many times. V usage is TRBV19 and J usage is TRBJ2-3; no firm D call. The V and J ends lost 10 bases and 6 bases respectively, with 11 bases between them. Per the germline V gene, CDR1 is LNHDA and CDR2 is SQIVND (reference sequence). This CDR3 is 11 amino acids long. The CDR3 region is CATSHGDTQYF. CDR3 bases: TGTGCCACCTCCCATGGGGATACGCAGTATTTT.

This clone was observed at least ten times. The chain links TRBV5-6 to TRBJ2-7; perhaps TRBD2 as D (5 bases). V lost 3 bases, J lost 1 base, and 14 bases lay in between. The CDR3 is 15 residues long. From germline, CDR1 is SGHDT and CDR2 YYEEEE. CDR3 protein: CASSWGVRRSYEQYF. The CDR3 DNA follows: TGTGCCAGCAGCTGGGGAGTCCGAAGATCCTACGAGCAGTACTTC.

The chain is built from TRBV9 and TRBJ2-3; D not resolved. The V and J ends lost 3 bases and 7 bases respectively, with 18 bases between them. Germline lookup yields CDR1 SGDLS and CDR2 YYNGEE. The length of the CDR3 is 15 residues. The DNA of the CDR3 is TGTGCCAGCAGCGACTCAGACACGGAGATATATACGCAGTATTTT. Translation: CASSDSDTEIYTQYF.

There are many counts of this clone. This chain links TRBV6-1 with TRBJ1-5; the match to TRBD1 covers 11 bases. With 6 bases clipped from V and 4 bases from J, the junction kept 5 bases outside the gene matches. Germline assignment: CDR1 MNHNS and CDR2 SASEGT. This CDR3 comprises 15 residues. This CDR3 is CASRPGTGGNQPQHF. The CDR3 bases are TGTGCCAGCAGACCTGGGACAGGGGGGAATCAGCCCCAGCATTTT.

This rearrangement joins TRBV6-1 to TRBJ2-7; D not certain. This CDR3 is 14 amino acids long. Germline assignment: CDR1 MNHNS and CDR2 SASEGT. Trimming left V 7 bases short and J 2 bases short, with 15 bases between. CDR3 coding DNA: TGTGCCAGCAACCTAAGCCGGGTGCCCTACGAGCAGTACTTC. As protein: CASNLSRVPYEQYF.

This clone was picked up many times. The V call is TRBV19, the J call TRBJ2-1; 10 bases fit TRBD2. J gave up 10 bases and V 7 bases, and 7 bases lay outside the gene matches. CDR1 is LNHDA, CDR2 SQIVND, per germline (reference sequence). The CDR3 length is 13 residues. CDR3 DNA: TGTGCCAGTAATCCGGGACTAGCGACGGAGCAGTTCTTC. Translated: CASNPGLATEQFF.

This clone was observed a few times. This chain uses TRBV12-3 or TRBV12-4 with TRBJ1-2; no clear D gene. With 2 bases removed from V and 8 bases from J, the gap between germline ends came to 15 bases. The CDR3 spans 14 residues. The DNA of the CDR3 is TGTGCCAGCAGTTTACGGTGGCAGAATTCCGGCTACACCTTC. Translation: CASSLRWQNSGYTF.

This clone has a count of ten or more. The J gene is TRBJ2-1, the V gene TRBV30; 10 bases align to TRBD2. This CDR3 is 13 amino acids long. J gave up 5 bases and V 5 bases, and 3 bases lay outside the gene matches. Germline V lookup: CDR1 GTSNPN, CDR2 SVGIG (reference sequence). CDR3 residues: CAWLGTSDNEQFF. The CDR3 region has the DNA TGTGCCTGGCTAGGGACTAGCGACAATGAGCAGTTCTTC.

As for this clone: A read error may be the cause here, since a much bigger clone is one base away. The rearrangement joins TRBV6-4 to TRBJ1-1; no definite D call. The CDR3 runs 13 residues. Germline loops: CDR1 MRHNA, CDR2 SNTAGT. The V end lost 0 bases, the J end lost 11 bases, and 13 bases lay between the germline ends. In nucleotides, the CDR3 is TGTGCCAGCAGTGACTCGATCGGAGTGTATGCTTTCTTT. Its protein is CASSDSIGVYAFF.

Regarding this clone: Compared with germline, one end of the junction differs, possibly owing to a read error. This chain joins TRBV7-2 and TRBJ2-2; weak D call: TRBD2 (5 bases). From germline, CDR1 is SGHTA and CDR2 FQGNSA. The CDR3 is made up of 18 amino acids. In nucleotides, the CDR3 is TGTGCCAGCAGCTTAGCCAGGTCATGGGGTCCCCACACCGGGGATCTGTTTTTT. Residues: CASSLARSWGPHTGDLFF.

This clone was seen repeatedly, ten times or more. The CDR3 protein is CASSLFTGELFF. DNA for the CDR3: TGTGCCAGCAGCCTCTTCACCGGGGAGCTGTTTTTT. The chain combines TRBV7-9 with TRBJ2-2; no reliable D call. This CDR3 contains 12 residues. The germline V gene has CDR1 SEHNR and CDR2 FQNEAQ (reference sequence). The V gene lost 5 bases and the J gene lost 4 bases, with 5 bases spanning the gap.

This clone was picked up many times. CDR3 protein: CASTQGGGSYNEQFF. The CDR3 DNA reads as TGCGCCAGCACCCAAGGGGGCGGATCCTACAATGAGCAGTTCTTC. V and J are TRBV5-1 and TRBJ2-1, with 7 bases lining up with TRBD1. Unmatched junction bases numbered 7, after V lost 6 bases and J lost 1 base. This CDR3 spans 15 amino acids. CDR1 and CDR2 from the germline V gene are SGHRS and YFSETQ.

This clone was seen ten or more times. This chain joins TRBV7-2 and TRBJ1-6; 8 bases are a match to TRBD1. The CDR3 sequence is 16 residues long. The ends lost 6 bases at V and 10 bases at J; junction bases unmatched: 14. The germline V gene encodes CDR1 SGHTA and CDR2 FQGNSA. CDR3 sequence: CASSATRTGSGSPLHF. Here the CDR3 DNA reads TGTGCCAGCAGTGCAACGCGGACAGGGAGTGGGTCACCCCTCCACTTT. Complete variable domain (other parts from reference TRBV7-2 and TRBJ1-6): GAGVSQSPSNKVTEKGKDVELRCDPISGHTALYWYRQSLGQGLEFLIYFQGNSAPDKSGLPSDRFSAERTGGSVSTLTIQRTQQEDSAVYLCASSATRTGSGSPLHFGNGTRLTVT.

About this clone: A much larger clone differs by one base, so this may be a read error. The conserved final phenylalanine or tryptophan is absent from the CDR3, which likely points to a read error. The sample has other DNA sequences that encode this CDR3 too. The chain is built from TRBV9 and TRBJ2-1; D ambiguous. CDR1 SGDLS and CDR2 YYNGEE come from the germline V gene. This CDR3 comprises 16 residues. The ends were cut back, 0 bases at V and 0 bases at J, with 10 bases in the middle. CDR3 loop: CASSVEGASSYNEQFL. The CDR3 coding sequence is TGTGCCAGCAGCGTAGAGGGTGCCAGCTCCTACAATGAGCAGTTCCTC.

As for this clone: One base away lies a much larger clone, so this may be a sequencing read error. CDR3 protein: CASIPPRAGTSTDTQYF. The CDR3 DNA follows: TGTGCCAGCATCCCTCCCCGGGCAGGAACTAGCACAGATACGCAGTATTTT. This rearrangement joins TRBV11-1 to TRBJ2-3; unclear D gene. Per the germline V gene, CDR1 is SGHAT and CDR2 is FQDESV (reference sequence). The CDR3 is 17 residues long. V was clipped by 7 bases and J by 0 bases, with 20 bases between them.

The rearrangement uses TRBV11-2 and TRBJ1-3; D is possibly TRBD1 (5 bases). The CDR3 contains 15 residues. Germline CDR1 SGHAT, CDR2 FQNNGV. V shed 2 bases and J shed 0 bases, with 8 bases lying between them. The CDR3 DNA reads as TGTGCCAGCAGCTTACGGGGCTACTCTGGAAACACCATATATTTT. As protein: CASSLRGYSGNTIYF. Using reference TRBV11-2 and TRBJ1-3 for the parts outside the CDR3, the full variable domain is EAGVAQSPRYKIIEKRQSVAFWCNPISGHATLYWYQQILGQGPKLLIQFQNNGVVDDSQLPKDRFSAERLKGVDSTLKIQPAKLEDSAVYLCASSLRGYSGNTIYFGEGSWLTVV.

This clone was counted ten times or more. The CDR3 sequence: CATSRTGTGTTEAFF. The CDR3 DNA reads as TGTGCCACCAGCAGAACCGGGACAGGGACCACTGAAGCTTTCTTT. The rearrangement joins TRBV15 to TRBJ1-1; 9 bases are shared with TRBD1. Germline V gene data show CDR1 as LNHNV and CDR2 as YYDKDF (reference sequence). The junction had 5 bases not matched to a gene; V was cut back by 2 bases and J by 4 bases. The CDR3 has 15 residues.

Ten or more counts support this clone. DNA of the CDR3: TGTGCCAGCAGACCGACAGTGAACACTGAAGCTTTCTTT. Its translation is CASRPTVNTEAFF. The chain joins TRBV28 to TRBJ1-1; a weak D match, TRBD1 (5 bases). The germline gives CDR1 MDHEN, CDR2 SYDVKM. This CDR3 region has 13 residues. Trimming removed 6 bases from V and 0 bases from J, with 8 bases in between.

This clone was observed at least ten times. Other DNA sequences in the same sample also yield this CDR3. V usage is TRBV10-3 and J usage is TRBJ2-3; 9 bases fit TRBD2. Unmatched junction bases numbered 6, after V lost 3 bases and J lost 2 bases. CDR3 length: 16 amino acids. The germline V gene encodes CDR1 ENHRY and CDR2 SYGVKD. The CDR3 nucleotides read TGTGCCATCAGTGAAGGGATAGCGGGAGTCACAGATACGCAGTATTTT. This codes for CAISEGIAGVTDTQYF.

A remark on this clone: At one end, the junction sequence differs from germline, possibly due to a read error. This chain joins TRBV28 and TRBJ1-4; D is unresolved. The CDR3 sequence is 12 residues long. Germline V CDR1 and CDR2: MDHEN, SYDVKM. CDR3 loop: CASDPRLEKPFF. The CDR3 DNA follows: TGTGCCAGCGACCCCCGACTCGAAAAACCGTTTTTT.

This rearrangement joins TRBV4-2 to TRBJ1-1, with 7 bases lining up with TRBD1. The V and J ends lost 3 bases and 5 bases, in that order; junction bases with no gene match: 9. Germline loops: CDR1 LGHNA, CDR2 YNFKEQ. This CDR3 has 15 amino acids. The CDR3 is CASSQVAGGVTEAFF. DNA for the CDR3: TGTGCCAGCAGCCAGGTGGCAGGGGGAGTTACTGAAGCTTTCTTT.

Many counts were recorded for this clone. The junction differs from germline at one of its ends, possibly a read error. This rearrangement joins TRBV6-1 to TRBJ1-2; D gene unclear. The germline gives CDR1 MNHNS, CDR2 SASEGT. The CDR3 runs to 12 residues. The CDR3, as DNA: TGTGCCAGCAGGGGCGAGAACTATGGCTACGCCTTC. As protein: CASRGENYGYAF.

This clone was seen ten or more times. The chain employs TRBV5-4 and TRBJ2-1; TRBD1 aligns across 7 bases. The CDR3 is 14 amino acids. The V and J ends lost 4 bases and 5 bases, in that order; junction bases with no gene match: 6. CDR1 is SGHNT, CDR2 YYREEE, per germline (reference sequence). The chain's CDR3 is CASSPDRVDNEQFF. The CDR3 DNA reads TGTGCCAGCAGCCCCGACAGGGTGGACAATGAGCAGTTCTTC.